This T cell receptor (beta chain) is drawn from a study of OX40 agonist ivuxolimab in advanced cancers. At the level of the study: A male proportion of about 86% was recorded, with mean age 60 years and range about 23 to 90. The study's findings and limits: Among the nonresponders, some also had low normalized T-cell clonal expansion.

V dropped 4 bases and J dropped 5 bases, with 16 bases sitting between them. Germline V lookup: CDR1 SGHKS, CDR2 YYEKEE (reference sequence). The length of the CDR3 is 15 residues. Comment on this clone: Its antigen is currently unknown.

The protocol was immunoSEQ multiplex PCR, while the TCRdb copy is restricted to in-frame clones and leaves out a portion. In the table there are 90,000 to 95,000 clones, approximately 81% of which are singletons. The source is an adult with an advanced solid tumor such as melanoma, head and neck, liver or kidney cancer. The chain employs TRBV5-5 and TRBJ1-5; possible D gene TRBD1, 6 bases. The sample was CD4+ or CD8+ T cells sorted from blood, taken in a trial of the OX40 agonist ivuxolimab. DNA for the CDR3: TGTGCCAGCAGCATAGAATTACAGGGACATCAGCCCCAGCATTTT. Translation gives CASSIELQGHQPQHF.